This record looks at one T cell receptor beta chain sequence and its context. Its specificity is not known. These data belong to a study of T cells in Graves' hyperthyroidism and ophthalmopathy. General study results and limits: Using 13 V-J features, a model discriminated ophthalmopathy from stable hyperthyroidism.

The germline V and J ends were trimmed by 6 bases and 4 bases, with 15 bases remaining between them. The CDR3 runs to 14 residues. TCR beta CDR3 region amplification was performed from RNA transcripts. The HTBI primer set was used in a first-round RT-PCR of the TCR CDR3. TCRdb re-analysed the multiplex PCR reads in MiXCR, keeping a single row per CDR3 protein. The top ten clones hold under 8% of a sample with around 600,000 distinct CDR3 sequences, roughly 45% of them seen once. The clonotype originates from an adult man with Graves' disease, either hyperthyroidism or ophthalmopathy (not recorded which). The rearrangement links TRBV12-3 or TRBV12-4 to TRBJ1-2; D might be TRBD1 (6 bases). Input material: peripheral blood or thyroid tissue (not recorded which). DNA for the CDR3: TGTGCCAGCAGCAAGGGTACAGGGTTCTATGGCTACACCTTC. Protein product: CASSKGTGFYGYTF.